The 21 T cell receptor beta chains below all came from one sample that was sequenced in a study of graft-versus-host responses after intestinal transplantation. TCRdb keeps only in-frame clones here, not all; method: immunoSEQ multiplex PCR. The sample yields around 19,000 clones, less than 60% seen once. The starting material was alloreactive CD4+ T cells from a mixed lymphocyte reaction culture, obtained before intestinal transplant. Indicated subset: CFSE-low proliferating T cells sorted from approximately 6-day pre-transplant mixed lymphocyte reaction (GvH or HvG direction). The origin of the receptors is a human patient who received an intestinal transplant.

By sample share, this clone is medium-sized. The J gene is TRBJ1-4, the V gene TRBV25-1, with 8 bases matching TRBD1. Looked up from germline, CDR1 is MGHDK and CDR2 is SYGVNS. The junction had 5 bases not matched to a gene; V was cut back by 6 bases and J by 8 bases. The length of the CDR3 is 13 residues. CDR3 sequence: CASRDRVQEKLFF. Here the CDR3 DNA reads TGTGCCAGCAGGGACAGGGTGCAAGAAAAACTGTTTTTT.

This clone was seen a single time. CDR3 bases: TGCGCCAGCAGCCCTACCTCCGGGACAGGCACCTACGAGCAGTACTTC. This gives the protein CASSPTSGTGTYEQYF. The chain employs TRBV5-1 and TRBJ2-7, with 8 bases identical to TRBD1. The V segment lost 4 bases and the J segment 2 bases; nucleotides outside the gene matches: 11. The CDR3 runs 16 residues. Germline V gives CDR1 SGHRS, CDR2 YFSETQ.

The CDR3, as DNA: TGTGCCAGTAGTATAAGGCAGGGGACTGAAGCTTTCTTT. As protein: CASSIRQGTEAFF. The V call is TRBV19, the J call TRBJ1-1, with a weak D call TRBD1 (6 bases). The CDR3 is made up of 13 amino acids. The V end was cut by 2 bases, the J end by 5 bases, with 9 bases between. Germline values: CDR1 LNHDA, CDR2 SQIVND (reference sequence).

The J gene is TRBJ1-1, the V gene TRBV5-1; no firm D call. Germline V CDR1 and CDR2: SGHRS, YFSETQ. Deletions cut 2 bases from V and 2 bases from J, with 7 bases between. The CDR3 extends over 13 amino acids. The chain's CDR3 is CASSFSENTEAFF. As DNA, the CDR3 is TGCGCCAGCAGCTTCAGCGAAAACACTGAAGCTTTCTTT.

J is TRBJ1-1 and V is TRBV5-6; D perhaps matches TRBD1 (5 bases). The germline V gene encodes CDR1 SGHDT and CDR2 YYEEEE. Trimming removed 6 bases from V and 7 bases from J, with 22 bases in between. The CDR3 loop spans 15 amino acids. CDR3 in amino acids: CASIGGVGVWGEAFF. The DNA of the CDR3 is TGTGCCAGCATCGGGGGTGTTGGAGTTTGGGGTGAAGCTTTCTTT.

This clone has just one count. The chain carries TRBV11-1 and TRBJ2-5, with D perhaps TRBD2 (6 bases). This CDR3 is 16 amino acids long. CDR1 and CDR2 from the germline V gene are SGHAT and FQDESV (reference sequence). Trimming removed 8 bases at V and 2 bases at J, with 21 bases between. CDR3 in amino acids: CASRTGTFPSQETQYF. In DNA, the CDR3 is TGTGCCAGCCGAACCGGGACTTTTCCCTCTCAAGAGACCCAGTACTTC.

This chain joins TRBV6-5 and TRBJ1-2; the D is unclear. Trimming took 0 bases from V and 8 from J, leaving 16 bases between them. Germline lookup yields CDR1 MNHEY and CDR2 SVGAGI. This CDR3 spans 15 amino acids. The CDR3 sequence is CASSYSRSAPRGYTF. In DNA form, the CDR3 reads TGTGCCAGCAGTTACTCGAGGTCCGCACCTCGGGGCTACACCTTC.

In nucleotides, the CDR3 is TGTGCCAGCAGGCGGGACGGGAATAATTCACCCCTCCACTTT. Protein sequence: CASRRDGNNSPLHF. The chain is built from TRBV6-5 and TRBJ1-6, with D possibly being TRBD1 (5 bases). V was shortened by 6 bases and J by 5 bases, with 11 bases between the two germline ends. The CDR3 spans 14 residues. CDR1 is MNHEY and CDR2 is SVGAGI in the germline V gene.

The V gene is TRBV12-5, the J gene TRBJ2-1; D perhaps matches TRBD2 (6 bases). The V end lost 5 bases, the J end lost 9 bases, and 14 bases lay between the germline ends. CDR1 LGHNT and CDR2 FRNRAP come from the germline V gene. This CDR3 is built from 13 residues. The CDR3 protein is CASGPGGLREQFF. CDR3 DNA: TGTGCTAGTGGTCCCGGGGGTCTACGTGAGCAGTTCTTC.

The chain joins TRBV5-1 to TRBJ2-3; weak D call: TRBD2 (5 bases). Germline lookup yields CDR1 SGHRS and CDR2 YFSETQ. V lost 4 bases, J lost 4 bases, and 16 bases lay in between. The CDR3 is made up of 15 amino acids. The CDR3 DNA is TGCGCCAGCAGCCCAGACCCGGGGAGACCAGATACGCAGTATTTT. It specifies CASSPDPGRPDTQYF.

The CDR3 DNA sequence: TGTGCCAGCAGCGTAGCAGATACTATAGCCAAAAACATTCAGTACTTC. It translates to CASSVADTIAKNIQYF. V and J are TRBV9 and TRBJ2-4, with D hard to call. Germline V gene lookup returns CDR1 SGDLS and CDR2 YYNGEE. CDR3 length: 16 amino acids. Trimming pared 0 bases from V and 0 bases from J, leaving 10 bases between.

This clone was seen once. The chain joins TRBV7-6 to TRBJ1-2, with 9 nucleotides matching TRBD1. The CDR3 loop spans 18 amino acids. CDR1 SGHVS and CDR2 FNYEAQ come from the germline V gene. V gave up 4 bases and J gave up 1 base; unmatched junction bases: 13. CDR3 protein: CASSWGPGTGLYNYGYTF. CDR3 sequence (DNA): TGTGCCAGCAGCTGGGGCCCCGGGACAGGGCTCTATAACTATGGCTACACCTTC.

This chain connects TRBV7-3 to TRBJ2-2, with 7 bases fitting TRBD1. CDR3 length: 13 residues. Per the germline V gene, CDR1 is SGHTA and CDR2 is FQGTGA. Trimming at V came to 5 bases and at J to 7 bases, leaving 4 bases not matched to a gene. DNA for the CDR3: TGTGCCAGCAGCCGACAGGGTCACGGGGAGCTGTTTTTT. Protein sequence: CASSRQGHGELFF. Together with reference TRBV7-3 and TRBJ2-2, the CDR3 gives the full variable domain: GAGVSQTPSNKVTEKGKYVELRCDPISGHTALYWYRQSLGQGPEFLIYFQGTGAADDSGLPNDRFFAVRPEGSVSTLKIQRTERGDSAVYLCASSRQGHGELFFGEGSRLTVL.

This clone is classed as medium-sized. This chain joins TRBV15 and TRBJ1-1; D is perhaps TRBD1 (5 bases). This CDR3 spans 14 amino acids. CDR1 and CDR2 (germline): LNHNV, YYDKDF (reference sequence). Trimming removed 0 bases at V and 4 bases at J, with 9 bases between. The CDR3 DNA reads as TGTGCCACCAGCAGAGATACGGGGGGCACTGAAGCTTTCTTT. It yields the protein CATSRDTGGTEAFF.

DNA of the CDR3: TGTGCCACCGGACTAGCCCCTCAAGAGACCCAGTACTTC. Translated: CATGLAPQETQYF. The chain has TRBV2 and TRBJ2-5; 8 nucleotides line up with TRBD2. This CDR3 spans 13 amino acids. Germline CDR1 SNHLY, CDR2 FYNNEI. V shed 10 bases and J 2 bases; nucleotides not matched to a gene: 6. The full variable domain, its missing parts supplied by reference TRBV2 and TRBJ2-5, is EPEVTQTPSHQVTQMGQEVILRCVPISNHLYFYWYRQILGQKVEFLVSFYNNEISEKSEIFDDQFSVERPDGSNFTLKIRSTKLEDSAMYFCATGLAPQETQYFGPGTRLLVL.

This clone was found a few times. The rearrangement uses TRBV10-3 and TRBJ2-3, with D maybe TRBD1 (6 bases). CDR1 is ENHRY, CDR2 SYGVKD, per germline. Trimming stripped 0 bases from V and 2 bases from J, with 9 bases between. There are 15 residues in the CDR3. The CDR3 nucleotides read TGTGCCATCAGTGAGTCGGGACATTCCACAGATACGCAGTATTTT. Translated, it gives CAISESGHSTDTQYF.

This clone has more than one count but fewer than ten. The chain recombines TRBV6-1 with TRBJ2-7; D ambiguous. Trimming cost V 6 bases and J 0 bases, with 12 bases left between them. The CDR3 is 14 residues long. Germline values: CDR1 MNHNS, CDR2 SASEGT. CDR3 protein: CASRAITSSYEQYF. The CDR3 coding sequence is TGTGCCAGCAGAGCGATTACCAGCTCCTACGAGCAGTACTTC.

This clone was observed a handful of times. The chain links TRBV11-2 to TRBJ2-3; possibly TRBD1 for D (5 bases). The CDR3 runs to 14 residues. V was cut by 5 bases and J by 4 bases, with 13 bases left in between. CDR1 is SGHAT and CDR2 is FQNNGV in the germline V gene. CDR3 loop: CASSLTVGADTQYF. The CDR3 nucleotides are TGTGCCAGCAGCCTGACAGTAGGGGCAGATACGCAGTATTTT.

Only one count was recorded for this clone. This chain connects TRBV5-1 to TRBJ1-6, with D uncertain. The CDR3 is 16 amino acids. Trimming cost V 1 base and J 5 bases, with 13 bases left between them. In germline, CDR1 is SGHRS, CDR2 YFSETQ. The CDR3 region is CASSLRGLMDNSPLHF. In nucleotides, the CDR3 is TGCGCCAGCAGCTTGCGGGGTCTTATGGATAATTCACCCCTCCACTTT.

In its sample, this clone was seen a few times. This chain links TRBV9 with TRBJ2-3; 7 bases line up with TRBD2. The CDR3 contains 16 residues. The V and J ends lost 4 bases and 3 bases, in that order; junction bases with no gene match: 11. CDR1 is SGDLS and CDR2 is YYNGEE in the germline V gene. The CDR3 DNA is TGTGCCAGCAGCTCCTGGGGAGGCGGGGGAACAGATACGCAGTATTTT. Translation: CASSSWGGGGTDTQYF.

This clone was found once. One end of the junction is discordant with germline, which a read error may explain. The chain employs TRBV6-1 and TRBJ2-7; tentatively, D is TRBD2 (7 bases). Germline V gives CDR1 MNHNS, CDR2 SASEGT. The CDR3 loop spans 12 amino acids. The DNA for the CDR3 is TGTGCCAGCAGTGAAGGGGGGGGCCCCGGGTGCTTC. Amino acids: CASSEGGGPGCF.